These 14 T cell receptor beta chains came from one sample sequenced in a study of type 1 regulatory T cells. Antigens of these TCRs are unknown. TCRdb reanalysed the reads using MiXCR and keeps one entry per CDR3 protein. Of 65,000 to 80,000 distinct CDR3 sequences listed, under 25% are singletons. Study results and caveats: Tr1 cells had a more restricted TCR repertoire than non-Tr1 cells.

The sample taken for sequencing was cultured type 1 regulatory T (Tr1) cells, either the whole culture or a sorted fraction (not recorded which). The receptors were gathered from a human donor in good health.

This clonotype was seen ten or more times. The chain couples TRBV4-3 to TRBJ2-2; unclear D gene. The germline V gene has CDR1 LGHNA and CDR2 YSLEER. Trimming took off 0 bases at V and 4 bases at J, with 15 bases between the two ends. The CDR3 runs to 17 residues. The DNA for the CDR3 is TGCGCCAGCAGCCAAGAACCCCCCCAAATCTCCACCGGGGAGCTGTTTTTT. Residues: CASSQEPPQISTGELFF.

The sample holds many counts of this clonotype. CDR3 DNA sequence: TGCAGTGCTAGGGCCTCAACGGGGGAGACCCAGTACTTC. This encodes CSARASTGETQYF. The chain employs TRBV20-1 and TRBJ2-5; D is perhaps TRBD2 (5 bases). Looked up from germline, CDR1 is DFQATT and CDR2 is SNEGSKA (reference sequence). The CDR3 is made up of 13 amino acids. The ends were cut back, 3 bases at V and 5 bases at J, with 13 bases in the middle.

This clonotype was seen more than once but under ten times. The chain combines TRBV6-6 with TRBJ2-7; D is unclear. V was clipped by 2 bases and J by 2 bases, with 1 base between them. Germline V CDR1 and CDR2: MNHNY, SVGAGI (reference sequence). The CDR3 contains 11 residues. CDR3 loop: CASSYTYEQYF. The CDR3 region has the DNA TGTGCCAGCAGTTACACCTACGAGCAGTACTTC.

This clonotype appeared a few times. The DNA for the CDR3 is TGCAGTGCTAGAGTCGGCGGGAGAAACACCGGGGAGCTGTTTTTT. This translates into CSARVGGRNTGELFF. This chain uses TRBV20-1 with TRBJ2-2; 7 bases are shared with TRBD2. Trimming at V came to 1 base and at J to 2 bases, leaving 4 bases not matched to a gene. Germline CDR1 and CDR2: DFQATT and SNEGSKA (reference sequence). This CDR3 is 15 amino acids long.

This clonotype has ten or more counts. The gene calls are TRBV10-3 and TRBJ2-7; 14 bases match TRBD2. Germline trimming cut 3 bases from V and 4 bases from J; bases unmatched to any gene: 8. Per germline, CDR1 ENHRY and CDR2 SYGVKD. The CDR3 covers 17 residues. The CDR3: CAISDKRGTSGSYEQYF. Here the CDR3 DNA reads TGTGCCATCAGTGATAAAAGGGGGACTAGCGGGAGTTACGAGCAGTACTTC.

The table lists this clonotype with many counts. The chain has TRBV5-6 and TRBJ2-1; no definite D call. Germline CDR1 is SGHDT and CDR2 is YYEEEE. The germline V and J ends were trimmed by 6 bases and 8 bases, with 9 bases remaining between them. The CDR3 has 11 residues. CDR3 region: CASNKAHEQFF. The CDR3 DNA sequence: TGTGCCAGCAACAAGGCCCATGAGCAGTTCTTC.

This clonotype has a count of ten or more. V and J are TRBV29-1 and TRBJ2-4; D remains ambiguous. The germline gives CDR1 SQVTM, CDR2 ANQGSEA. The CDR3 runs to 13 residues. Trimming pared 7 bases from V and 6 bases from J, leaving 16 bases between. This chain's CDR3 is CSAMRQGGNIQYF. As DNA, the CDR3 is TGCAGCGCGATGCGTCAAGGCGGAAACATTCAGTACTTC.

V usage is TRBV5-1 and J usage is TRBJ2-7, with 11 bases aligning to TRBD2. In germline, CDR1 is SGHRS, CDR2 YFSETQ. The length of the CDR3 is 14 residues. The V and J ends lost 5 bases and 2 bases, in that order; junction bases with no gene match: 3. CDR3 DNA sequence: TGCGCCAGCAGGGTGACTAGCGGGGCCTACGAGCAGTACTTC. Its protein product is CASRVTSGAYEQYF. Based on the CDR3 plus reference TRBV5-1 and TRBJ2-7, the full variable domain is KAGVTQTPRYLIKTRGQQVTLSCSPISGHRSVSWYQQTPGQGLQFLFEYFSETQRNKGNFPGRFSGRQFSNSRSEMNVSTLELGDSALYLCASRVTSGAYEQYFGPGTRLTVT.

This clonotype was detected many times. The V and J genes are TRBV5-1 and TRBJ2-1; 10 bases map to TRBD2. Germline V gene lookup returns CDR1 SGHRS and CDR2 YFSETQ. Trimming cost V 7 bases and J 7 bases; bases outside gene matches: 8. There are 14 residues in the CDR3. CDR3 bases: TGCGCCAGCCAACTAGCGGGAACATCAAATGAGCAGTTCTTC. Its translation is CASQLAGTSNEQFF.

Judged by abundance, this clonotype is medium-sized (0.01 to 0.1%). This rearrangement joins TRBV7-8 to TRBJ2-1; no clear D gene. Trimming cost V 3 bases and J 9 bases, with 12 bases left between them. The CDR3 contains 13 residues. Germline CDR1 is SGHVS and CDR2 is FQNEAQ. CDR3 sequence (DNA): TGTGCCAGCAGCTTCGACCGTCCCGGTGAGCAGTTCTTC. Protein: CASSFDRPGEQFF.

The rearrangement uses TRBV12-3 or TRBV12-4 and TRBJ1-2; the D is unclear. Trimming stripped 2 bases from V and 7 bases from J, with 8 bases between. The CDR3 loop spans 12 amino acids. CDR3 loop: CASSLHSGGYTF. CDR3 nucleotide sequence: TGTGCCAGCAGTTTACATTCCGGTGGCTACACCTTC.

The chain links TRBV20-1 to TRBJ2-7; the D is unclear. Germline lookup yields CDR1 DFQATT and CDR2 SNEGSKA (reference sequence). This CDR3 spans 11 amino acids. With 6 bases removed from V and 10 bases from J, the gap between germline ends came to 16 bases. The CDR3 sequence is CSASLTGRQYF. The CDR3 nucleotides read TGCAGTGCCTCCCTAACGGGCAGACAGTACTTC.

As regards this clonotype: At one end, the junction sequence differs from germline, possibly due to a read error. This chain links TRBV4-3 with TRBJ2-6, with no clear D. Germline CDR1 and CDR2: LGHNA and YSLEER. This CDR3 has 15 residues. CDR3 coding DNA: TGTGCCAGCAGCCAAGTCGGCCCTGGGGCCAACGTCCTGACTTTC. Encoded protein: CASSQVGPGANVLTF.

This clonotype has more than one count but fewer than ten. The chain carries TRBV7-3 and TRBJ2-1, with 7 positions matching TRBD2. The V and J ends lost 1 base and 10 bases, in that order; junction bases with no gene match: 7. The CDR3 consists of 14 residues. Germline CDR1 is SGHTA and CDR2 is FQGTGA. The CDR3 spells CASSLSGSTREQFF. The DNA for the CDR3 is TGTGCCAGCAGCTTAAGCGGGAGCACCCGGGAGCAGTTCTTC.